Given below is one T cell receptor (beta chain) in context. Its antigen remains unidentified. V lost 5 bases and J 3 bases, leaving 5 bases between the germline ends. The CDR3 contains 11 residues. Germline CDR1 SEHNR, CDR2 FQNEAQ (reference sequence). Sequencing used immunoSEQ multiplex PCR; TCRdb keeps in-frame clones, though not all of them. The sample holds about 130,000 clones, around 90% seen once. As for time point: blood 2 weeks post-SBRT. The treatment was: 15 Gy SBRT to primary tumor, nephrectomy 4 weeks later. The sample belongs to a study of radiation and T cells in renal cell carcinoma. Study outcomes and limitations: In blood, top tumor clones expanded by 2 weeks, shrinking by 4. No pretreatment tumor biopsies were available for baseline clonotypes.

This chain joins TRBV7-9 and TRBJ2-7, with D hard to call. The receptor was derived from a woman in her sixties or seventies with renal cell carcinoma. Sequenced material: blood, taken from a patient whose treatment included radiotherapy and nephrectomy. The CDR3 sequence is CASSKGYEQYF. The CDR3 nucleotides read TGTGCCAGCAGCAAGGGCTACGAGCAGTACTTC.